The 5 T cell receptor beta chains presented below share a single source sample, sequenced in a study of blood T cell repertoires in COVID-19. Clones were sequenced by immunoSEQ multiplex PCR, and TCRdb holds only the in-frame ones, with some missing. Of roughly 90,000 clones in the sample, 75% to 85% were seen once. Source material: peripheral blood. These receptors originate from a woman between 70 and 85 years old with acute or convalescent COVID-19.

The CDR3 loop is CASSLWELDTGELFF. Here the CDR3 DNA reads TGCGCCAGCAGCTTGTGGGAGTTGGACACCGGGGAGCTGTTTTTT. V gene TRBV5-1 combines with J gene TRBJ2-2, with D maybe TRBD2 (5 bases). The V end lost 1 base, the J end lost 3 bases, and 10 bases lay between the germline ends. Germline V CDR1 and CDR2: SGHRS, YFSETQ. The CDR3 runs to 15 residues.

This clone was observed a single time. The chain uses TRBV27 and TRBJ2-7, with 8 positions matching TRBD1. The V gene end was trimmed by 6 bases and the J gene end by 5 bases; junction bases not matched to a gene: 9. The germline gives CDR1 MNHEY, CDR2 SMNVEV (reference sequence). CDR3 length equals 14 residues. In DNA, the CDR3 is TGTGCCAGCAGACTGACAGGGGATAGGGACGAGCAGTACTTC. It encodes CASRLTGDRDEQYF.

CDR3: CASSYGMATEAFF. CDR3 DNA: TGTGCCAGCAGTTACGGCATGGCCACTGAAGCTTTCTTT. The chain uses TRBV6-5 and TRBJ1-1, with D uncertain. CDR3 size: 13 residues. The germline gives CDR1 MNHEY, CDR2 SVGAGI. V shed 2 bases and J shed 4 bases, with 8 bases lying between them.

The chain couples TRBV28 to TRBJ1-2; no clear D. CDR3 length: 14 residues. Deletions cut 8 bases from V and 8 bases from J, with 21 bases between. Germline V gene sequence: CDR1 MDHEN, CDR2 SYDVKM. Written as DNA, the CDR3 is TGTGCCAGCCGAAATCAAGGAAGGGAGCTCGGCTACACCTTC. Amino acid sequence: CASRNQGRELGYTF.

CDR3 nucleotide sequence: TGTGCCAGCAGCCGGGACAGTAAGACCGGGGAGCTGTTTTTT. Protein sequence: CASSRDSKTGELFF. V and J are TRBV7-2 and TRBJ2-2; TRBD1 matches 7 bases. V trimming: 5 bases; J trimming: 5 bases; junction bases outside the gene matches: 5. The CDR3 runs to 14 residues. Germline V CDR1 and CDR2: SGHTA, FQGNSA.